The 17 T cell receptor beta chains presented below share a single source sample, sequenced in a study of CD8 T cells in Susac syndrome. Random hexamers were used to reverse transcribe an amount of roughly 0.45 to 1 ug RNA. TCRdb analysed the immunoSEQ multiplex PCR reads with MiXCR anew, one entry per CDR3 protein. The sample contains about 300,000 distinct CDR3 sequences, roughly 85% of which appear only once. Sequences were obtained from CD8+ T cells from PBMCs. These receptors all come from a human donor with multiple sclerosis.

The CDR3 DNA reads TGTGCCAGCAGCCCCCCAGGGGATCCTGAGCAGTTCTTC. Residues: CASSPPGDPEQFF. The chain couples TRBV11-2 to TRBJ2-1, with D perhaps matching TRBD1 (6 bases). The V gene's germline CDR1 is SGHAT and CDR2 FQNNGV. The CDR3 has 13 residues. Trimming stripped 5 bases from V and 9 bases from J, with 14 bases between.

V is TRBV5-4 and J is TRBJ1-4, with no clear D. V dropped 4 bases and J dropped 11 bases, with 15 bases sitting between them. The CDR3 is made up of 13 amino acids. Germline CDR1 is SGHNT and CDR2 is YYREEE (reference sequence). This chain's CDR3 is CASSRGFAEKLFF. The CDR3 bases are TGTGCCAGCAGCCGCGGCTTTGCCGAGAAACTGTTTTTT.

The rearrangement uses TRBV27 and TRBJ2-1; possibly TRBD1 for D (5 bases). V lost 7 bases and J lost 3, with 10 bases in between. CDR3 length equals 13 residues. Per germline, CDR1 MNHEY and CDR2 SMNVEV (reference sequence). The CDR3 nucleotides are TGTGCCAGCAACGTAGGGGTCTACAATGAGCAGTTCTTC. It is translated as CASNVGVYNEQFF.

This rearrangement joins TRBV12-3 or TRBV12-4 to TRBJ1-1; tentatively, D is TRBD1 (6 bases). The CDR3 runs 17 residues. V dropped 5 bases and J dropped 10 bases, with 29 bases sitting between them. CDR3 region: CASSDRLVYVSDSPAFF. DNA of the CDR3: TGTGCCAGCAGTGACAGATTAGTTTACGTCTCGGACAGTCCAGCTTTCTTT.

The V and J genes are TRBV6-6 and TRBJ1-2; D is perhaps TRBD1 (5 bases). The CDR3 is made up of 12 amino acids. The germline V gene has CDR1 MNHNY and CDR2 SVGAGI (reference sequence). The V end was cut by 8 bases, the J end by 5 bases, with 12 bases between. This CDR3 is CASGGVKYGYTF. The CDR3 DNA reads as TGTGCCAGCGGGGGAGTTAAATATGGCTACACCTTC.

This clonotype has just one count. The chain is built from TRBV5-1 and TRBJ2-7; D is uncertain. The V gene lost 2 bases and the J gene lost 0 bases, with 9 bases spanning the gap. The germline CDR1 and CDR2 sequences are SGHRS and YFSETQ. The CDR3 is made up of 14 amino acids. The CDR3 coding sequence is TGCGCCAGCAGCTTTGCTCAAGCCTCCTACGAGCAGTACTTC. This sequence encodes CASSFAQASYEQYF.

V gene TRBV28 combines with J gene TRBJ2-7; TRBD2 matches at 8 bases. Germline V gives CDR1 MDHEN, CDR2 SYDVKM. The CDR3 is 14 amino acids. Germline trimming cut 3 bases from V and 2 bases from J; bases unmatched to any gene: 3. The CDR3 sequence: CASSFPGGAYEQYF. CDR3 in DNA: TGTGCCAGCAGTTTTCCCGGGGGGGCCTACGAGCAGTACTTC.

The rearrangement links TRBV18 to TRBJ2-1, with a possible D match to TRBD1 (5 bases). V was shortened by 3 bases and J by 3 bases, with 12 bases between the two germline ends. This CDR3 comprises 15 residues. Germline V gives CDR1 KGHSH, CDR2 LQKENI. The CDR3 DNA reads as TGTGCCAGCTCACCGTGGGGAAGGGGCTACAATGAGCAGTTCTTC. Translated: CASSPWGRGYNEQFF.

This chain joins TRBV6-5 and TRBJ2-7; D is unclear. The CDR3 length is 13 residues. CDR1 and CDR2 (germline): MNHEY, SVGAGI. Trimming removed 2 bases at V and 6 bases at J, with 11 bases between. The CDR3 nucleotides read TGTGCCAGCAGTTACGGGTCAGGAGCCGAGCAGTACTTC. It codes for CASSYGSGAEQYF.

The chain has TRBV10-3 and TRBJ2-7, with D perhaps matching TRBD1 (6 bases). CDR1 is ENHRY, CDR2 SYGVKD, per germline. V was trimmed by 6 bases and J by 1 base, leaving 13 bases between them. The CDR3 contains 14 residues. The CDR3 DNA reads TGTGCCATCAGCGCAGGGGCTGGGTCCTACGAGCAGTACTTC. Translated: CAISAGAGSYEQYF.

The chain has TRBV5-4 and TRBJ2-7; 8 bases map to TRBD1. This CDR3 contains 14 residues. V was pared by 1 base and J by 5 bases, with 5 bases of the junction left unmatched. Germline CDR1 SGHNT, CDR2 YYREEE (reference sequence). The CDR3 DNA reads TGTGCCAGCAGCTTGCGGACAGGGCCGGACGAGCAGTACTTC. The encoded protein is CASSLRTGPDEQYF.

This clonotype was detected only once. The rearrangement links TRBV4-3 to TRBJ1-1; possible D gene TRBD1, 5 bases. The V gene's germline CDR1 is LGHNA and CDR2 YSLEER. The CDR3 runs to 15 residues. V was shortened by 0 bases and J by 5 bases, with 13 bases between the two germline ends. This chain's CDR3 is CASSQDVRGWTEAFF. Here the CDR3 DNA reads TGCGCCAGCAGCCAAGATGTGAGGGGATGGACTGAAGCTTTCTTT.

The CDR3 here is CASSYYRSTDTQYF. Here the CDR3 DNA reads TGTGCCAGCAGTTACTACAGGTCCACAGATACGCAGTATTTT. The V gene is TRBV6-5, the J gene TRBJ2-3, with D tentatively TRBD1 (5 bases). Trimming took 1 base from V and 2 from J, leaving 7 bases between them. Per germline, CDR1 MNHEY and CDR2 SVGAGI. The CDR3 contains 14 residues.

The chain has TRBV11-2 and TRBJ2-7; 10 nucleotides line up with TRBD2. The germline V gene has CDR1 SGHAT and CDR2 FQNNGV. The V gene end was trimmed by 4 bases and the J gene end by 1 base; junction bases not matched to a gene: 7. The CDR3 runs to 16 residues. CDR3 in amino acids: CASSSSGLAISYEQYF. CDR3 DNA sequence: TGTGCCAGCAGCTCCTCGGGACTAGCGATTTCCTACGAGCAGTACTTC.

V gene TRBV28 combines with J gene TRBJ2-7; no reliable D call. The CDR3 runs to 17 residues. CDR1 and CDR2 (germline): MDHEN, SYDVKM. V was pared by 5 bases and J by 2 bases, with 22 bases between. CDR3 loop: CASSPLKGLGTPYEQYF. The CDR3 DNA is TGTGCCAGCAGTCCGCTCAAAGGGCTAGGTACCCCCTACGAGCAGTACTTC.

The V and J genes are TRBV7-9 and TRBJ2-7; 7 bases are a match to TRBD2. This CDR3 region has 14 residues. Germline assignment: CDR1 SEHNR and CDR2 FQNEAQ (reference sequence). V shed 3 bases and J 0 bases; nucleotides not matched to a gene: 2. CDR3 coding DNA: TGTGCCAGCAGCTTGGGGGGGTTCTCCTACGAGCAGTACTTC. Translation gives CASSLGGFSYEQYF. The full variable domain, in which reference TRBV7-9 and TRBJ2-7 provide the parts outside the CDR3, is DTGVSQNPRHKITKRGQNVTFRCDPISEHNRLYWYRQTLGQGPEFLTYFQNEAQLEKSRLLSDRFSAERPKGSFSTLEIQRTEQGDSAMYLCASSLGGFSYEQYFGPGTRLTVT.

This chain uses TRBV9 with TRBJ2-3; 10 nucleotides match TRBD2. The CDR3 length is 15 residues. Germline V CDR1 and CDR2: SGDLS, YYNGEE. Trimming removed 5 bases from V and 5 bases from J; junction bases left unmatched: 8. The CDR3 DNA is TGTGCCAGCAGTCCGAGCGGGAGGGCCGTAGATACGCAGTATTTT. As protein: CASSPSGRAVDTQYF.